The 29 T cell receptor beta chains below come from one sample, sequenced in a study of OX40 agonist ivuxolimab in advanced cancers. Sequenced by immunoSEQ multiplex PCR; TCRdb stores in-frame clones only, minus some. The sample records 30,000 to 40,000 clones, approximately 80% being singletons. Sequencing was performed on CD4+ or CD8+ T cells sorted from blood, taken in a trial of the OX40 agonist ivuxolimab. The receptors were sampled from an adult with an advanced solid tumor such as melanoma, head and neck, liver or kidney cancer.

The chain carries TRBV7-9 and TRBJ1-5; no clear D gene. The length of the CDR3 is 13 residues. V was cut by 2 bases and J by 5 bases, with 7 bases left in between. The germline V gene encodes CDR1 SEHNR and CDR2 FQNEAQ (reference sequence). Here the CDR3 DNA reads TGTGCCAGCAGCTTAATGAGCGATCAGCCCCAGCATTTT. It encodes CASSLMSDQPQHF.

The chain carries TRBV7-9 and TRBJ2-7, with TRBD2 identical over 7 bases. CDR3 length equals 15 residues. Germline-derived CDR1 and CDR2 are SEHNR and FQNEAQ (reference sequence). The ends lost 5 bases at V and 6 bases at J; junction bases unmatched: 13. DNA for the CDR3: TGTGCCAGCAGCCCCTCCGGGGGGACGGTTAGCGAGCAGTACTTC. This codes for CASSPSGGTVSEQYF.

The genes are TRBV7-9 and TRBJ2-7, with 7 bases fitting TRBD1. The V gene's germline CDR1 is SEHNR and CDR2 FQNEAQ (reference sequence). The CDR3 is 12 amino acids. Losses at the gene ends were 5 bases for V and 5 bases for J; bases not matched to a gene: 3. Here the CDR3 reads CASSRTGDEQYF. In DNA form, the CDR3 reads TGTGCCAGCAGCCGCACAGGGGACGAGCAGTACTTC.

The chain recombines TRBV5-1 with TRBJ2-2; 13 positions agree with TRBD2. Germline-derived CDR1 and CDR2 are SGHRS and YFSETQ. The ends lost 4 bases at V and 0 bases at J; junction bases unmatched: 6. The CDR3 extends over 18 amino acids. The CDR3 spells CASSPGLAGATNTGELFF. The CDR3 DNA follows: TGCGCCAGCAGCCCCGGACTAGCGGGGGCTACGAACACCGGGGAGCTGTTTTTT.

In its sample, this clone was seen once. The V call is TRBV9, the J call TRBJ2-5; 10 bases align to TRBD2. CDR1 is SGDLS, CDR2 YYNGEE, per germline. Trimming removed 0 bases from V and 4 bases from J; junction bases left unmatched: 6. The CDR3 has 16 amino acids. CDR3: CASSVGAGGPGETQYF. The CDR3 DNA reads as TGTGCCAGCAGCGTAGGAGCGGGAGGGCCTGGAGAGACCCAGTACTTC. The whole variable domain, remainder taken from reference TRBV9 and TRBJ2-5, is DSGVTQTPKHLITATGQRVTLRCSPRSGDLSVYWYQQSLDQGLQFLIQYYNGEERAKGNILERFSAQQFPDLHSELNLSSLELGDSALYFCASSVGAGGPGETQYFGPGTRLLVL.

The chain links TRBV6-6 to TRBJ2-3; unclear D gene. In germline, CDR1 is MNHNY, CDR2 SVGAGI (reference sequence). Trimming left V 7 bases short and J 6 bases short, with 23 bases between. This CDR3 region has 16 residues. As DNA, the CDR3 is TGTGCCAGCACCATATCTAATACGGCCGTTAGCGATACGCAGTATTTT. Its translation is CASTISNTAVSDTQYF.

This sequence joins TRBV4-1 and TRBJ2-5; 8 bases align to TRBD2. Looked up from germline, CDR1 is MGHRA and CDR2 is YSYEKL. The CDR3 covers 14 residues. The ends lost 4 bases at V and 5 bases at J; junction bases unmatched: 6. The CDR3 sequence: CASSLGGAWETQYF. CDR3 DNA sequence: TGCGCCAGCAGCCTCGGGGGGGCTTGGGAGACCCAGTACTTC.

The chain carries TRBV6-1 and TRBJ2-4; 8 positions agree with TRBD2. This CDR3 has 15 residues. Trimming removed 2 bases from V and 11 bases from J; junction bases left unmatched: 11. Per germline, CDR1 MNHNS and CDR2 SASEGT. CDR3 bases: TGTGCCAGCAGTGAACCTCGAGCGGGAGTAGCCTTTCAGTACTTC. Translation: CASSEPRAGVAFQYF.

The chain links TRBV28 to TRBJ1-5; D gene ambiguous. Trimming cost V 5 bases and J 6 bases, with 11 bases left between them. Germline-derived CDR1 and CDR2 are MDHEN and SYDVKM. This CDR3 comprises 13 residues. The CDR3 sequence: CASSDSLGQPQHF. In nucleotides, the CDR3 is TGTGCCAGCAGTGATTCTCTAGGTCAGCCCCAGCATTTT.

The chain is built from TRBV7-9 and TRBJ2-7; D call uncertain. V was shortened by 1 base and J by 2 bases, with 3 bases between the two germline ends. The V gene's germline CDR1 is SEHNR and CDR2 FQNEAQ (reference sequence). The CDR3 spans 12 residues. The CDR3 reads CASSLVPYEQYF. The CDR3 DNA follows: TGTGCCAGCAGCTTAGTGCCCTACGAGCAGTACTTC.

This sequence joins TRBV5-4 and TRBJ2-1, with 8 bases fitting TRBD1. From germline, CDR1 is SGHNT and CDR2 YYREEE (reference sequence). J was trimmed by 1 base and V by 4 bases; bases with no gene match: 7. CDR3 length: 16 residues. This chain's CDR3 is CASSLQGAGSYNEQFF. Written as DNA, the CDR3 is TGTGCCAGCAGCCTCCAGGGGGCGGGATCCTACAATGAGCAGTTCTTC.

DNA for the CDR3: TGTGCCAGCAGCCGAGAATGGGATCAGCCCCAGCATTTT. Translating it yields CASSREWDQPQHF. This sequence joins TRBV5-6 and TRBJ1-5; D unresolved. Germline V gene sequence: CDR1 SGHDT, CDR2 YYEEEE. CDR3 length equals 13 residues. V was cut by 4 bases and J by 5 bases, with 10 bases left in between.

This clone was detected only a few times. The chain couples TRBV19 to TRBJ2-5, with a weak D call TRBD1 (6 bases). CDR3 length equals 14 residues. With 4 bases removed from V and 5 bases from J, the gap between germline ends came to 14 bases. CDR1 is LNHDA and CDR2 is SQIVND in the germline V gene (reference sequence). Here the CDR3 reads CASSTYRDGETQYF. The CDR3 DNA reads as TGTGCCAGTAGTACCTACAGGGACGGGGAGACCCAGTACTTC.

This chain connects TRBV27 to TRBJ2-2, with a weak D call TRBD1 (5 bases). V lost 5 bases to trimming and J lost 1 base, with 11 bases between them. The CDR3 length is 15 residues. The germline CDR1 and CDR2 sequences are MNHEY and SMNVEV (reference sequence). The CDR3 coding sequence is TGTGCCAGCAGTCCCCCCGGACAGAACACCGGGGAGCTGTTTTTT. Protein product: CASSPPGQNTGELFF.

V usage is TRBV5-1 and J usage is TRBJ2-3; D not resolved. The CDR3 runs 14 residues. Germline lookup yields CDR1 SGHRS and CDR2 YFSETQ. V was trimmed by 4 bases and J by 3 bases, leaving 12 bases between them. The CDR3 is CASSGYRLTDTQYF. In nucleotides, the CDR3 is TGCGCCAGCAGCGGCTACCGGTTAACAGATACGCAGTATTTT. Combining the CDR3 with reference TRBV5-1 and TRBJ2-3 gives the whole variable domain KAGVTQTPRYLIKTRGQQVTLSCSPISGHRSVSWYQQTPGQGLQFLFEYFSETQRNKGNFPGRFSGRQFSNSRSEMNVSTLELGDSALYLCASSGYRLTDTQYFGPGTRLTVL.

The chain recombines TRBV5-1 with TRBJ2-1; D is possibly TRBD1 or TRBD2 (5 bases each). CDR1 and CDR2 from the germline V gene are SGHRS and YFSETQ. V was trimmed by 4 bases and J by 3 bases, leaving 11 bases between them. The CDR3 consists of 14 residues. For the CDR3, the DNA is TGCGCCAGCAGCCCGGGACGGCTCTACAATGAGCAGTTCTTC. This codes for CASSPGRLYNEQFF.

The chain joins TRBV28 to TRBJ2-1, with TRBD2 matching 7 bases. The germline V gene has CDR1 MDHEN and CDR2 SYDVKM. The CDR3 has 13 residues. The J segment lost 3 bases and the V segment lost 6 bases, leaving 2 bases of the junction unmatched. This CDR3 is CASRWEGYNEQFF. In nucleotides, the CDR3 is TGTGCCAGCAGATGGGAGGGCTACAATGAGCAGTTCTTC. The full variable domain, in which reference TRBV28 and TRBJ2-1 provide the parts outside the CDR3, is DVKVTQSSRYLVKRTGEKVFLECVQDMDHENMFWYRQDPGLGLRLIYFSYDVKMKEKGDIPEGYSVSREKKERFSLILESASTNQTSMYLCASRWEGYNEQFFGPGTRLTVL.

CDR3 nucleotide sequence: TGTGCCAGCACTCAGGGACGGTCCTATGGCTACACCTTC. Encoded protein: CASTQGRSYGYTF. The J gene is TRBJ1-2, the V gene TRBV28, with D maybe TRBD1 (5 bases). The CDR3 has 13 amino acids. Per germline, CDR1 MDHEN and CDR2 SYDVKM. Trimming removed 7 bases at V and 4 bases at J, with 13 bases between.

This chain uses TRBV18 with TRBJ1-4; no clear D. The CDR3 contains 19 residues. V was shortened by 1 base and J by 0 bases, with 18 bases between the two germline ends. Per germline, CDR1 KGHSH and CDR2 LQKENI. CDR3 protein: CASSPQIVDGYSTNEKLFF. The CDR3 DNA is TGTGCCAGCTCACCACAAATAGTGGACGGCTATTCAACTAATGAAAAACTGTTTTTT.

The V and J genes are TRBV29-1 and TRBJ1-2, with TRBD1 as a possible D gene (5 bases). Germline V gene data show CDR1 as SQVTM and CDR2 as ANQGSEA. The length of the CDR3 is 11 residues. V was cut by 4 bases and J by 6 bases, with 9 bases left in between. Written as DNA, the CDR3 is TGCAGCGTTGGAGTGGGGGATGGCTACACCTTC. Protein sequence: CSVGVGDGYTF.

DNA of the CDR3: TGTGCCAGCAGCTTAGTGAGGGGGGGTGGAACTGAAGCTTTCTTT. Its protein product is CASSLVRGGGTEAFF. The genes are TRBV7-9 and TRBJ1-1, with TRBD1 as a possible D gene (6 bases). The CDR3 runs to 15 residues. Germline V CDR1 and CDR2: SEHNR, FQNEAQ (reference sequence). Between the trimmed V and J ends, which lost 1 base and 5 bases, there was a span of 14 bases.

The rearrangement links TRBV11-2 to TRBJ2-1, with a weak D call TRBD2 (5 bases). This CDR3 comprises 15 residues. Trimming cost V 6 bases and J 0 bases, with 12 bases left between them. In germline, CDR1 is SGHAT, CDR2 FQNNGV. The CDR3 nucleotides are TGTGCCAGCAGTCAAACTAGAAACTCCTACAATGAGCAGTTCTTC. Its protein is CASSQTRNSYNEQFF.

The chain joins TRBV27 to TRBJ1-2, with a possible D match to TRBD1 (6 bases). Trimming shortened V by 4 bases and J by 5 bases, and 20 bases separated the two germline ends. The CDR3 runs 16 residues. Germline CDR1 is MNHEY and CDR2 is SMNVEV (reference sequence). The CDR3 loop is CASSSTGAGGEYGYTF. The CDR3 DNA sequence: TGTGCCAGCAGTTCGACAGGTGCCGGAGGTGAATATGGCTACACCTTC.

This rearrangement joins TRBV4-1 to TRBJ2-1; D perhaps matches TRBD2 (6 bases). Between the trimmed V and J ends, which lost 4 bases and 13 bases, there was a span of 23 bases. Germline lookup yields CDR1 MGHRA and CDR2 YSYEKL. CDR3 length: 15 amino acids. CDR3 DNA: TGCGCCAGCAGCCCCCGGGCGGGGAGCCAAACCAATCAGTTCTTC. Its protein is CASSPRAGSQTNQFF.

J is TRBJ2-5 and V is TRBV6-6; 7 bases line up with TRBD1. V lost 4 bases to trimming and J lost 2 bases; unmatched junction nucleotides: 7. Germline-derived CDR1 and CDR2 are MNHNY and SVGAGI (reference sequence). The CDR3 is made up of 15 amino acids. The CDR3 region is CASSWSLGQQETQYF. For the CDR3, the DNA is TGTGCCAGCAGTTGGAGCCTGGGACAGCAAGAGACCCAGTACTTC.

In this sample, this clone turned up once. The V call is TRBV20-1, the J call TRBJ2-7, with D uncertain. V lost 4 bases to trimming and J lost 5 bases, with 9 bases between them. The germline V gene has CDR1 DFQATT and CDR2 SNEGSKA (reference sequence). This CDR3 has 11 amino acids. The CDR3 DNA is TGCAGTGCTAATCAGGTTAACGAGCAGTACTTC. As protein: CSANQVNEQYF.

V usage is TRBV30 and J usage is TRBJ2-1, with TRBD2 matching 8 bases. There are 14 residues in the CDR3. The V gene's germline CDR1 is GTSNPN and CDR2 SVGIG (reference sequence). The J segment lost 6 bases and the V segment lost 1 base, leaving 5 bases of the junction unmatched. The CDR3 reads CAWSGGRKGNEQFF. For the CDR3, the DNA is TGTGCCTGGAGTGGCGGGAGGAAGGGCAATGAGCAGTTCTTC.

The V and J genes are TRBV5-1 and TRBJ2-7; TRBD2 agrees at 8 bases. The ends lost 3 bases at V and 1 base at J; junction bases unmatched: 9. The CDR3 contains 16 residues. Germline V gives CDR1 SGHRS, CDR2 YFSETQ. Here the CDR3 DNA reads TGCGCCAGCAGCTCCGGCCCCGGGGGGGCTTCCTACGAGCAGTACTTC. Translated, it gives CASSSGPGGASYEQYF.

The gene calls are TRBV2 and TRBJ1-1; TRBD1 is a possible D gene (6 bases). V dropped 6 bases and J dropped 3 bases, with 14 bases sitting between them. The CDR3 runs 14 residues. Germline assignment: CDR1 SNHLY and CDR2 FYNNEI. The CDR3 loop is CASRYRVGDTEAFF. CDR3 in DNA: TGTGCCAGCAGGTACAGGGTCGGGGACACTGAAGCTTTCTTT.